The 15 T cell receptor beta chains below all came from one sample that was sequenced in a study of blood T cell repertoires in COVID-19. The assay was immunoSEQ multiplex PCR, and TCRdb's table has in-frame clones only and misses some. The sample carries 100,000 to 150,000 clones, more than 70% recorded once. Sequencing was carried out using peripheral blood. The origin of the receptors is a man in his 70s with acute or convalescent COVID-19.

V usage is TRBV27 and J usage is TRBJ2-6, with 8 bases matching TRBD1. The CDR3 consists of 18 residues. J gave up 0 bases and V 5 bases, and 9 bases lay outside the gene matches. The germline CDR1 and CDR2 sequences are MNHEY and SMNVEV (reference sequence). The CDR3 loop reads CASSQDRVRPSGANVLTF. The CDR3 DNA follows: TGTGCCAGCAGTCAGGACAGGGTTCGGCCCTCTGGGGCCAACGTCCTGACTTTC.

Here the CDR3 reads CASSSPGGYGYTF. The CDR3 DNA sequence: TGTGCCAGCAGCTCCCCCGGGGGCTATGGCTACACCTTC. This chain joins TRBV7-2 and TRBJ1-2, with a tentative D call TRBD1 (5 bases). V lost 4 bases and J 4 bases, leaving 10 bases between the germline ends. CDR1 is SGHTA and CDR2 is FQGNSA in the germline V gene. The CDR3 totals 13 residues.

The chain is built from TRBV7-6 and TRBJ2-2; the D gene is possibly TRBD2 (5 bases). The CDR3 is 14 amino acids. The germline gives CDR1 SGHVS, CDR2 FNYEAQ. V dropped 1 base and J dropped 4 bases, with 7 bases sitting between them. The CDR3 reads CASSLVEGTGELFF. CDR3 DNA: TGTGCCAGCAGCTTAGTTGAGGGCACCGGGGAGCTGTTTTTT.

This clone was recorded a few times. The rearrangement joins TRBV6-6 to TRBJ2-7; 8 nucleotides line up with TRBD2. The CDR3 has 13 amino acids. Germline loops: CDR1 MNHNY, CDR2 SVGAGI (reference sequence). Trimming at V came to 9 bases and at J to 2 bases, leaving 6 bases not matched to a gene. The CDR3 nucleotides read TGTGCCAGTAGTAGCGGGACCACCTACGAGCAGTACTTC. Its translation: CASSSGTTYEQYF.

This chain connects TRBV2 to TRBJ1-5; 11 bases line up with TRBD1. This CDR3 is built from 17 residues. The ends lost 6 bases at V and 0 bases at J; junction bases unmatched: 7. CDR1 and CDR2 (germline): SNHLY, FYNNEI. DNA for the CDR3: TGTGCCAGCAGGGACAGGGGGCGGTTTTCTAGCAATCAGCCCCAGCATTTT. As protein: CASRDRGRFSSNQPQHF.

The chain has TRBV18 and TRBJ2-1, with no clear D. Germline assignment: CDR1 KGHSH and CDR2 LQKENI. V was shortened by 6 bases and J by 8 bases, with 14 bases between the two germline ends. CDR3 size: 13 residues. The DNA for the CDR3 is TGTGCCAGCTCCCCCCCTCGGTTGGATGAGCAGTTCTTC. It specifies CASSPPRLDEQFF.

This chain links TRBV5-1 with TRBJ1-1, with TRBD1 matching 9 bases. Germline-derived CDR1 and CDR2 are SGHRS and YFSETQ. The CDR3 is made up of 16 amino acids. V trimming: 5 bases; J trimming: 4 bases; junction bases outside the gene matches: 12. The CDR3 DNA sequence: TGCGCCAGCAGGAAAACGGGACAGGGCATGGGCACTGAAGCTTTCTTT. This codes for CASRKTGQGMGTEAFF.

The chain has TRBV15 and TRBJ1-1; D not certain. V lost 1 base and J 5 bases, leaving 11 bases between the germline ends. Germline V gives CDR1 LNHNV, CDR2 YYDKDF (reference sequence). CDR3 size: 14 residues. CDR3 residues: CATSRAVPGTEAFF. The DNA of the CDR3 is TGTGCCACCAGCAGAGCGGTTCCCGGGACTGAAGCTTTCTTT.

The J gene is TRBJ2-6, the V gene TRBV19; a weak D match, TRBD1 (6 bases). V gave up 1 base and J gave up 1 base, with 11 bases separating them. Germline V CDR1 and CDR2: LNHDA, SQIVND (reference sequence). This CDR3 spans 17 amino acids. The CDR3 loop is CASSIAHRVSGANVLTF. The CDR3 nucleotides are TGTGCCAGTAGTATAGCGCACAGGGTTTCTGGGGCCAACGTCCTGACTTTC. Based on the CDR3 plus reference TRBV19 and TRBJ2-6, the full variable domain is DGGITQSPKYLFRKEGQNVTLSCEQNLNHDAMYWYRQDPGQGLRLIYYSQIVNDFQKGDIAEGYSVSREKKESFPLTVTSAQKNPTAFYLCASSIAHRVSGANVLTFGAGSRLTVL.

Comments on this clone: At one of its ends the junction is not consistent with the germline gene, which may arise from a read error. This chain uses TRBV7-9 with TRBJ2-2; D unresolved. The CDR3 loop spans 13 amino acids. Germline CDR1 SEHNR, CDR2 FQNEAQ (reference sequence). CDR3 DNA sequence: TGTGCCAGCAGCTTAGCGAACAGCGGGGAGCTGTTTTTT. Protein: CASSLANSGELFF.

The CDR3 region is CASRGGFHNEQFF. DNA for the CDR3: TGTGCCAGCAGAGGGGGATTCCACAATGAGCAGTTCTTC. V gene TRBV28 combines with J gene TRBJ2-1; weak D call: TRBD1 (6 bases). This CDR3 has 13 amino acids. CDR1 is MDHEN, CDR2 SYDVKM, per germline. Trimming stripped 6 bases from V and 5 bases from J, with 11 bases between.

V and J are TRBV2 and TRBJ2-2; 8 bases fit TRBD1. Germline V lookup: CDR1 SNHLY, CDR2 FYNNEI. The CDR3 is 16 amino acids. V dropped 6 bases and J dropped 1; count of bases not matched to a gene: 7. CDR3 in amino acids: CASSLDRGQNTGELFF. The DNA of the CDR3 is TGTGCCAGCAGCCTCGACAGGGGACAGAACACCGGGGAGCTGTTTTTT.

V usage is TRBV18 and J usage is TRBJ2-7; 7 bases agree with TRBD1. V shed 4 bases, J shed 4 bases, and the junction held 1 base outside the gene matches. This CDR3 has 12 residues. Germline V gene lookup returns CDR1 KGHSH and CDR2 LQKENI. The CDR3 DNA reads TGTGCCAGCTCACGGGACAGTTACGAGCAGTACTTC. It specifies CASSRDSYEQYF.

The chain couples TRBV16 to TRBJ1-3; D possibly corresponds to TRBD1 (5 bases). V was trimmed by 1 base and J by 3 bases, leaving 10 bases between them. This CDR3 contains 15 residues. Germline loops: CDR1 KGHSY, CDR2 FQNENV. CDR3 in DNA: TGTGCCAGCAGCCAATTTGTGGGGCTTGGAAACACCATATATTTT. It codes for CASSQFVGLGNTIYF.

The CDR3 is CASSQGQGPSYEQYF. The CDR3, as DNA: TGTGCCAGCAGCCAAGGGCAGGGGCCTTCCTACGAGCAGTACTTC. V usage is TRBV4-2 and J usage is TRBJ2-7; tentatively, D is TRBD1 (6 bases). The V gene lost 1 base and the J gene lost 1 base, with 11 bases spanning the gap. This CDR3 spans 15 amino acids. Germline values: CDR1 LGHNA, CDR2 YNFKEQ.